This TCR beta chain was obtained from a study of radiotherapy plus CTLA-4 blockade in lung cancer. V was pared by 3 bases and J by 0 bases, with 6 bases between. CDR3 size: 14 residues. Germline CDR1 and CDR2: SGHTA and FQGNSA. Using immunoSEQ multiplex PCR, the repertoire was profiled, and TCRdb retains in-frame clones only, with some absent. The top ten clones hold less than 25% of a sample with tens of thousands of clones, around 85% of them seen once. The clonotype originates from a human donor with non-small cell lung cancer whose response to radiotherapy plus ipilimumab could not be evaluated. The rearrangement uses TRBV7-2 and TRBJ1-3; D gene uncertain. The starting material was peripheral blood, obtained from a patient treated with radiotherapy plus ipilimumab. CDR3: CASSFLSSGNTIYF. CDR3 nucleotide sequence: TGTGCCAGCAGCTTTTTGAGCTCTGGAAACACCATATATTTT.